The present TCR beta chain was sequenced within a study of T cells after yellow fever vaccination. Study as a whole: SMART-Seq v4 Ultra Low Input prepared the low-cell-number fractions.

One entry per CDR3 protein, called by TCRdb with MiXCR from the 5' RACE reads. The profile shows 200,000 to 300,000 distinct CDR3 sequences, 10% to 15% of them singletons. V lost 6 bases and J 2 bases, leaving 11 bases between the germline ends. CDR3 length: 15 residues. This clonotype was obtained from a man aged 25-40 years who received the YFV17D yellow fever vaccine. Specimen: CD4+ T cells sorted from PBMCs, collected 45 days after the yellow fever booster vaccination. V gene TRBV12-3 or TRBV12-4 combines with J gene TRBJ2-6; no clear D gene. The CDR3 sequence is CASSMRGAGANVLTF. CDR3 sequence (DNA): TGTGCCAGCAGCATGCGAGGTGCTGGGGCCAACGTCCTGACTTTC.